The subject of this entry is one T cell receptor (beta chain). The PCR ran on 60 Vbeta and 13 Jbeta primers. This table comes from immunoSEQ multiplex PCR, and its TCRdb copy is limited to in-frame clones, with some not included. The sample includes some 97,000 clones, 79% of them seen just once. The CDR3 runs to 13 residues. The germline V gene has CDR1 LGHNA and CDR2 YNFKEQ. V was pared by 0 bases and J by 9 bases, with 9 bases between. This sample is drawn from a study of cytomegalovirus exposure and HLA in healthy donors. The sequence was obtained from a female donor in good health and CMV-seropositive. The chain combines TRBV4-2 with TRBJ2-1; D perhaps matches TRBD1 (6 bases). Sample: PBMCs. CDR3 residues: CASSQDGGGEQFF. In nucleotides, the CDR3 is TGTGCCAGCAGCCAAGATGGGGGCGGTGAGCAGTTCTTC.